The clone carrying this T cell receptor (beta chain) came up many times. This specimen comes from a study of human T cells and chemical hapten exposure. Time point reported: patch test 2, 6 weeks after DPC sensitization. The treatment: therapeutic diphenylcyclopropenone sensitization with weekly scalp DPC. TCRdb reanalysed the RACE reads using MiXCR and keeps one entry per CDR3 protein. The profile shows 40,000 to 45,000 distinct CDR3 sequences, around 8.9% of them singletons. The CDR3 sequence is 16 residues long. Germline lookup yields CDR1 LGHNA and CDR2 YSLEER. Trimming removed 6 bases at V and 5 bases at J, with 22 bases between.

The sequences come from whole blood, collected in connection with sensitization to the hapten diphenylcyclopropenone (DPC). The chain uses TRBV4-3 and TRBJ1-1; tentative D call: TRBD1 (6 bases). This clonotype was obtained from a woman aged 40-49 years with alopecia areata. Some clones in this sample may be carry-over from other donors' samples. CDR3 bases: TGCGCCAGCAGGACTTGGAGGGGGGATACAAGGACTGAAGCTTTCTTT. Its protein is CASRTWRGDTRTEAFF.